The rows below give T cell receptor beta chains drawn from one sample of a study of cytomegalovirus exposure and HLA in healthy donors. Data came from immunoSEQ multiplex PCR; TCRdb stores just in-frame clones and leaves some out. The sample has under 150,000 clones; 80% are singletons. Sequenced material: PBMCs. These receptors originate from a male donor in good health and CMV-seronegative. CDR3s include the opening cysteine and the closing phenylalanine or tryptophan. A D gene is named only where the DNA matches it firmly. Part of the rows lack a size; the others show once, few, many or a class for expanded clones.

j_call d_call clone_size v_call cdr3_aa cdr3_nt
TRBJ2-1 TRBD2 NA TRBV30 CGSTTSGGIVSSYNEQFF TGTGGTTCAACGACTAGCGGGGGTATCGTTAGCTCCTACAATGAGCAGTTCTTC
TRBJ1-4 NA NA TRBV15 CATGDSPSSEKLFF TGTGCCACCGGCGACAGCCCGTCTAGTGAAAAACTGTTTTTT
TRBJ1-1 TRBD1 NA TRBV27 CASSLSGTVWTEAFF TGTGCCAGCAGTTTGAGTGGGACAGTATGGACTGAAGCTTTCTTT
TRBJ2-3 NA NA TRBV10-3 CAILSDREDTQYF TGTGCCATCCTGTCGGACCGGGAGGATACGCAGTATTTT
TRBJ2-6 NA NA TRBV9 CASSGSSGANVLTF TGTGCCAGCAGCGGGAGCTCTGGGGCCAACGTCCTGACTTTC
TRBJ1-4 NA NA TRBV28 CASSSSRRDEKLFF TGTGCCAGCAGTTCAAGCCGCCGGGATGAAAAACTGTTTTTT
TRBJ1-6 TRBD1 NA TRBV6-5 CASSYGTGGESPLHF TGTGCCAGCAGTTATGGGACAGGGGGCGAATCACCCCTCCACTTT
TRBJ2-1 TRBD2 NA TRBV6-5 CASSPRTSWSEQFF TGTGCCAGCAGTCCCAGGACTAGTTGGAGTGAGCAGTTCTTC
TRBJ2-7 TRBD2 few TRBV4-1 CASSPGGAGYEQYF TGCGCCAGCAGCCCCGGGGGGGCAGGATACGAGCAGTACTTC
TRBJ2-3 NA NA TRBV9 CAGSRSAGAVTDTQYF TGTGCCGGGAGCAGGTCGGCGGGGGCCGTCACAGATACGCAGTATTTT
TRBJ2-1 NA NA TRBV6-1 CASSERKGNEQFF TGTGCCAGCAGTGAAAGGAAGGGGAATGAGCAGTTCTTC
TRBJ2-3 NA NA TRBV5-6 CASSLGQDTQYF TGTGCCAGCAGCTTGGGTCAAGATACGCAGTATTTT
TRBJ2-7 TRBD1 NA TRBV28 CASSERDRGSYEQYF TGTGCCAGCAGCGAAAGGGACAGGGGTTCCTACGAGCAGTACTTC
TRBJ2-3 NA once TRBV5-6 CASSLQAVVNTQYF TGTGCCAGCAGCTTACAGGCCGTGGTAAATACGCAGTATTTT
TRBJ1-2 NA NA TRBV5-1 CASSLQQPDGYTF TGCGCCAGCAGCTTGCAACAGCCGGATGGCTACACCTTC
TRBJ1-5 TRBD1 NA TRBV28 CASSPYPLDRGLMGQPQHF TGTGCCAGCAGCCCGTACCCCCTCGACAGGGGGCTCATGGGTCAGCCCCAGCATTTT
TRBJ1-5 TRBD1 NA TRBV2 CASSERTGGEQPQHF TGTGCCAGCAGTGAGAGGACAGGGGGCGAACAGCCCCAGCATTTT
TRBJ2-7 NA NA TRBV2 CASRRTAQGGYEQYF TGTGCCAGCAGAAGGACCGCTCAGGGAGGCTACGAGCAGTACTTC
TRBJ2-2 TRBD2 NA TRBV7-2 CASSLALWGGTSRGRGTGELFF TGTGCCAGCAGCTTAGCTCTTTGGGGGGGGACTAGCAGGGGAAGAGGAACCGGGGAGCTGTTTTTT
TRBJ1-2 NA NA TRBV28 CAVPLRGGYGYTF TGTGCCGTCCCATTAAGGGGCGGCTATGGCTACACCTTC
TRBJ2-6 NA many TRBV29-1 CSVSGRSSGANVLTF TGCAGCGTTTCAGGCAGATCCTCTGGGGCCAACGTCCTGACTTTC
TRBJ2-2 TRBD1 NA TRBV5-6 CASSSNTGGDTGELFF TGTGCCAGCAGCTCCAACACAGGGGGCGACACCGGGGAGCTGTTTTTT
TRBJ1-6 NA NA TRBV7-9 CASSLSRDSPLHF TGTGCCAGCAGCTTATCCCGGGATTCACCCCTCCACTTT
TRBJ2-7 TRBD2 NA TRBV5-1 CASRSTSGRNFREQYF TGCGCCAGCAGGAGCACTAGCGGGAGGAACTTTCGCGAGCAGTACTTC
TRBJ2-7 TRBD1 NA TRBV2 CASSFRDSSYEQYF TGTGCCAGCAGTTTCCGGGACAGCTCCTACGAGCAGTACTTC
TRBJ2-7 NA NA TRBV7-9 CSSSSKLPTRDVPTYEQYF TGTTCCAGCAGCTCGAAGTTGCCTACGCGGGACGTGCCAACCTACGAGCAGTACTTC
TRBJ2-7 NA NA TRBV29-1 CSVGSGGTSYEQYF TGCAGCGTTGGGTCCGGCGGGACCTCCTACGAGCAGTACTTC
TRBJ2-6 TRBD2 few TRBV5-1 CASSAGLAGSGANVLTF TGCGCCAGCAGCGCTGGACTAGCGGGGTCTGGGGCCAACGTCCTGACTTTC
TRBJ2-7 NA NA TRBV5-1 CASSLEAGAEYEQYF TGCGCCAGCAGCTTGGAGGCGGGGGCCGAATACGAGCAGTACTTC
TRBJ2-1 NA NA TRBV18 CASSPPDVGAYNEQFF TGTGCCAGCTCACCTCCGGATGTCGGGGCCTACAATGAGCAGTTCTTC
TRBJ1-6 TRBD1 once TRBV7-9 CSSSLAFGTGRNSPLHF TGTTCCAGCAGCTTAGCGTTCGGGACAGGCAGAAATTCACCCCTCCACTTT
TRBJ2-5 NA few TRBV7-2 CASSLGGDGETQYF TGTGCCAGCAGCTTAGGCGGGGATGGGGAGACCCAGTACTTC
TRBJ1-1 NA NA TRBV6-5 CASRDLTAEAFF TGTGCCAGCAGGGACCTGACAGCTGAAGCTTTCTTT
TRBJ1-1 NA once TRBV30 CAWSWVQAPEAFF TGTGCCTGGAGTTGGGTCCAGGCCCCTGAAGCTTTCTTT
TRBJ2-5 TRBD2 few TRBV2 CASSENRSGGREASTQYF TGTGCCAGCAGTGAAAATCGATCCGGGGGGCGGGAGGCTTCGACCCAGTACTTC
TRBJ2-2 NA NA TRBV7-2 CASSQTTGNTGELFF TGTGCCAGCAGCCAGACGACAGGGAACACCGGGGAGCTGTTTTTT